A selection of T cell receptor beta chains follows, all from one sample in a study of regulatory T cells in long-lasting Graves disease. In TCRdb, the multiplex PCR reads were re-called with MiXCR into one record per CDR3 protein. The table has around 480,000 distinct CDR3 sequences, roughly 15% seen once. These data also featured in a second study, about T cells in Graves' hyperthyroidism and ophthalmopathy.

The material sequenced was peripheral blood mononuclear cells (PBMCs), taken at new diagnosis, from a patient treated with antithyroid drugs. The receptors stem from a man between 40 and 49 years old with Graves disease. The CDR3 runs from the conserved cysteine through the conserved F or W. A D gene is named only where the DNA matches it firmly. Clone size is shown for a subset of rows, as once, few, many or a class of expanded clone.

length: 14
size: few
D: -
V: TRBV5-8
J: TRBJ2-5
CDR3: CASSLRFGQETQYF
DNA: TGTGCCAGCAGCCTACGGTTCGGTCAAGAGACCCAGTACTTC

length: 15
size: many
D: TRBD2
V: TRBV28
J: TRBJ2-1
CDR3: CASGLAGNTYNEQFF
DNA: TGTGCCAGCGGATTAGCGGGAAATACCTACAATGAGCAGTTCTTC

length: 19
size: many
D: TRBD2
V: TRBV28
J: TRBJ2-7
CDR3: CASSLNFPTSGRDEGEQYF
DNA: TGTGCCAGCAGTTTAAATTTCCCGACTAGCGGGAGGGACGAGGGCGAGCAGTACTTC

length: 15
size: -
D: -
V: TRBV12-3/TRBV12-4
J: TRBJ1-5
CDR3: CASSLDPPGNQPQHF
DNA: TGTGCCAGCAGTTTGGACCCCCCAGGCAATCAGCCCCAGCATTTT

length: 15
size: many
D: TRBD1
V: TRBV12-3/TRBV12-4
J: TRBJ1-6
CDR3: CASSLGTGWNSPLHF
DNA: TGTGCCAGCAGTTTAGGGACAGGTTGGAATTCACCCCTCCACTTT

length: 11
size: -
D: -
V: TRBV20-1
J: TRBJ2-5
CDR3: CSARIVKTQYF
DNA: TGCAGTGCTAGAATCGTAAAGACCCAGTACTTC

length: 15
size: -
D: -
V: TRBV12-3/TRBV12-4
J: TRBJ2-3
CDR3: CASSPQGGVGDTQYF
DNA: TGTGCCAGCAGTCCCCAGGGGGGGGTCGGAGATACGCAGTATTTT

length: 18
size: -
D: -
V: TRBV7-2
J: TRBJ2-1
CDR3: CASSLFRFRSLSYNEQFF
DNA: TGTGCCAGCAGCTTATTCAGGTTTCGGAGCCTCTCCTACAATGAGCAGTTCTTC

length: 15
size: once
D: TRBD2
V: TRBV2
J: TRBJ2-1
CDR3: CASSVAGGLNNEQFF
DNA: TGTGCCAGCAGTGTTGCGGGAGGGCTAAACAATGAGCAGTTCTTC

length: 14
size: many
D: -
V: TRBV20-1
J: TRBJ2-4
CDR3: CSAIRLEGRNIQYF
DNA: TGCAGTGCTATCCGCCTGGAAGGGAGAAACATTCAGTACTTC

length: 16
size: few
D: TRBD2
V: TRBV20-1
J: TRBJ2-7
CDR3: CSATGTSGRSFYEQYF
DNA: TGCAGTGCAACGGGGACTAGCGGGAGGTCTTTCTACGAGCAGTACTTC

length: 11
size: -
D: -
V: TRBV29-1
J: TRBJ2-7
CDR3: CSAENGGTKYF
DNA: TGCAGCGCTGAAAACGGCGGGACCAAGTACTTC